Presented here are 8 T cell receptor beta chains from one specimen sequenced in a study of blood T cells in healthy people across ages. Next came a second PCR, run for about 6 to 11 cycles, which used a sample-barcoded 5' primer along with a J-beta primer mix. From the 5' RACE reads, TCRdb called clonotypes with MiXCR, one entry per CDR3 protein. The table has more than 550,000 distinct CDR3 sequences, 20% to 25% seen once. Sequencing used blood. The receptors come from a man between 65 and 80 years old in good health.

In the case of this clonotype: A much more abundant neighbour one base away suggests this may be a read error. This chain connects TRBV5-1 to TRBJ2-7; D gene uncertain. V lost 0 bases to trimming and J lost 3 bases, with 4 bases between them. Germline V gives CDR1 SGHRS, CDR2 YFSETQ. There are 12 residues in the CDR3. CDR3 residues: CASSLDDYEQYF. As DNA, the CDR3 is TGCGCCAGCAGCTTGGACGACTACGAGCAGTACTTC.

This clonotype was counted a few times. V gene TRBV12-3 or TRBV12-4 combines with J gene TRBJ2-1, with 7 bases aligning to TRBD2. The junction had 7 bases not matched to a gene; V was cut back by 4 bases and J by 7 bases. This CDR3 comprises 14 residues. The CDR3 loop reads CASSSTGGGNEQFF. The DNA of the CDR3 is TGTGCCAGCAGTTCCACTGGGGGGGGAAATGAGCAGTTCTTC.

The DNA of the CDR3 is TGTGCCAGCTCACCACCGGTGGTTCATGGCTACACCTTC. As protein: CASSPPVVHGYTF. This chain links TRBV18 with TRBJ1-2; D ambiguous. This CDR3 spans 13 amino acids. CDR1 and CDR2 (germline): KGHSH, LQKENI. V was cut by 0 bases and J by 6 bases, with 8 bases left in between.

Only a few counts were recorded for this clonotype. V is TRBV7-2 and J is TRBJ2-1; 10 nucleotides line up with TRBD1. Trimming removed 5 bases from V and 4 bases from J; junction bases left unmatched: 8. The CDR3 spans 16 residues. From germline, CDR1 is SGHTA and CDR2 FQGNSA. The chain's CDR3 is CASSARGQGVYNEQFF. The CDR3 DNA is TGTGCCAGCAGCGCAAGAGGACAGGGGGTTTACAATGAGCAGTTCTTC.

This chain links TRBV24-1 with TRBJ2-7; a possible D gene is TRBD1 (6 bases). Germline CDR1 and CDR2: KGHDR and SFDVKD. CDR3 length: 15 residues. V lost 4 bases, J lost 1 base, and 13 bases lay in between. The CDR3 is CATSDTGHTSYEQYV. CDR3 DNA sequence: TGTGCCACCAGTGACACAGGGCATACTTCCTACGAGCAGTACGTC.

Of note for this clonotype: A read error may produce the germline difference seen at one junction end. The chain has TRBV20-1 and TRBJ2-1; 12 nucleotides match TRBD1. Germline V lookup: CDR1 DFQATT, CDR2 SNEGSKA (reference sequence). This CDR3 is 14 amino acids long. CDR3 DNA sequence: TGCAGTGCTAAGTCCGGGACAGGGGGCAATGGGCAGTTCTTC. Residues: CSAKSGTGGNGQFF.

The rearrangement uses TRBV12-3 or TRBV12-4 and TRBJ2-5; no clear D. The last part of the DNA fits TRBJ2-7 better; the J call may be wrong. The CDR3 has 14 residues. CDR3 loop: CASSLALGHYEQYF. The CDR3 region has the DNA TGTGCCAGCAGTTTAGCGCTTGGGCACTACGAGCAGTACTTC.

V usage is TRBV6-5 and J usage is TRBJ2-5; maybe TRBD1 (5 bases). Per germline, CDR1 MNHEY and CDR2 SVGAGI. The CDR3 has 13 residues. V gave up 7 bases and J gave up 4 bases, with 13 bases separating them. The CDR3 reads CASTLYRGETQYF. The CDR3 DNA reads as TGTGCCAGCACCCTATATAGGGGAGAGACCCAGTACTTC.